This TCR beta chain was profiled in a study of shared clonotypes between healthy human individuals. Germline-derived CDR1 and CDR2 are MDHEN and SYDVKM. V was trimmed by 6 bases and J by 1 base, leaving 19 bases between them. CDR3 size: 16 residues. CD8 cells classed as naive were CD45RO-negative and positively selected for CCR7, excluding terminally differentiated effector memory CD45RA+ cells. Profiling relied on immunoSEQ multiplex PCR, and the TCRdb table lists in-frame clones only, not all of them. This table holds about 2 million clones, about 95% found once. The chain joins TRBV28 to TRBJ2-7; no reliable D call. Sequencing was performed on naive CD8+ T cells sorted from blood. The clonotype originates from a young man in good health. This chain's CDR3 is CASSLSRANPSYEQYF. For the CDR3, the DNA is TGTGCCAGCAGCCTCTCACGGGCCAATCCTTCCTACGAGCAGTACTTC.